This T cell receptor (beta chain) emerged from a study of long-term antiretroviral therapy in people with HIV (dated by TCRdb to between 2021 and 2022). A note on the overall study: The earliest samples were collected about a decade before the 2015 WHO recommendation for immediate ART, when ART was typically delayed until CD4 counts fell. Whether ART initiation and durable HIV suppression were associated with changes in peripheral blood TRB repertoire composition and diversity was tested in a retrospective serial study. A total of about 200 cryopreserved PBMC samples were contributed to the cohort by 30 adults with confirmed HIV infection, with samples collected serially over a mean of approximately six years (range 1-12). Among the 30 or so participants with HIV, around 10 were female. No cross-contamination during QIAcube processing turned up in test extractions that ran a monoclonal T-cell line alongside 30 to 40 polyclonal samples.

The paper as a whole reports these results and caveats: Because pre-ART samples had limited cell numbers, unsorted PBMC were profiled rather than sorted CD4+ and CD8+ T cells. Since PBMC availability was limited, sequencing covered only the TCR beta chain, with no alpha chain pairing. Inferences about post-ART repertoire changes were limited because no data were available on ART adherence, viral resistance or therapy changes. The samples span the years 2004 to 2017, and the ART regimens used at that time may not be as effective as current regimens. HIV repertoires had narrower CDR3 length ranges than controls, and the network structure suggested an antigen-experienced repertoire that shifted only slightly toward naive after ART. At every time point, the repertoire was dominated by expanded TRB clones first identified before ART initiation, although this dominance fluctuated and, in many PLHIV, declined after ART. Starting ART was linked to a significant rise in TRB diversity, yet even with long-term ART the diversity remained significantly lower than in transplant donor controls.

The immunoSEQ hsTCRB v3.0 assay was used at survey level resolution to sequence the TRB variable region. The targeted TRB sequencing depth was about 35,000-55,000 T-cell genomes per sample. Pooled TRB libraries were sequenced on an Illumina MiSeq with a v3 150-cycle kit. On the study's bioinformatics: Repertoire analysis was performed in R inside a reproducible Nextflow workflow that covered QC, data transformation and analysis. Custom analyses were implemented in LymphoSeq2, an R package for AIRR-Seq data exploration. Four samples that produced fewer than 5000 total TRB sequences were removed, so 150 to 200 HIV repertoires were analyzed. Among the roughly 190 retained HIV repertoires, 55 to 60 were collected before ART initiation and around 130 after ART initiation. Repertoires were downsampled to 5000 TRB nucleotide sequences, and summary statistics were averaged over 100 downsampling iterations. The analysis kept only TRB sequences whose CDR3 regions were at least seven amino acids long. Diversity was assessed using a clonality score derived from Shannon entropy and using the Gini coefficient. In the repertoire networks, any two of the top 5000 CDR3 amino acid sequences were linked whenever the two sequences differed by an edit distance of one. For TRB CDR3 amino acid sequences, GLIPH2 was used to predict antigen specificity groups and MHC restriction. To flag known CMV, EBV, HIV or tissue antigen associations, CDR3 amino acid sequences were matched against VDJdb and McPAS-TCR. Pre-ART, post-ART and control groups were compared with Wilcoxon signed-rank tests and Holm-Bonferroni correction. Imported from immuneACCESS, the table was reduced by TCRdb to in-frame sequences with V and J called. These copies leave out some clones; in studies compared against another copy, an unresolved V gene accounts for under half, and the cause of the remainder is not known. That table gives V, J and clone size, and the DNA gave D and trimming. The sample profile shows 15,000 to 20,000 clones; just over 75% of them were found once. 6.9% of the sample is held by the ten biggest clonotypes.

Inclusion was restricted to participants for whom at least one PBMC sample before ART initiation and at least two post-ART samples were available. Every participant with HIV received treatment in the United States of America. Before DNA extraction, cryopreserved samples of roughly 0.9-11 million PBMC were thawed and washed. At the time of the earliest PBMC sample for each participant with HIV, ages ranged from roughly 23 to 60 years. Per participant, PBMC samples came from 1-4 timepoints prior to ART initiation and 2-8 timepoints following ART initiation, for a median of 7 samples. For every participant, serial HIV viral load, CD4+ T-cell count, ART history and demographic data were obtained. A Qiagen kit on a QIAcube was used to extract genomic DNA from unsorted PBMC, with samples processed in batches of 12. The germline ends are 25 bases apart after V is trimmed by 3 bases and J by 5 bases. The CDR3 starts with the cysteine, ends with the phenylalanine, and has 18 residues. CDR3 DNA is the only sequence kept; it has 54 bases, read in frame from the first base. CDR1 and CDR2, per the germline V gene, are LGHNA and YSLEER.

For this clone: Its antigen remains unidentified. The record has no base qualities; no much larger clone is one base away.

Here the sequenced sample was unsorted PBMCs, taken 2.2 years after starting antiretroviral therapy. Recombination linked TRBV4-3 to TRBJ2-5, with the D gene tentatively TRBD1 or TRBD2, based on 5 matching bases in each. The clonotype comes from a man over 45 with HIV. The CDR3 region: CASSHHARPGTPGETQYF. The nucleotides are TGCGCCAGCAGCCACCACGCCCGGCCTGGGACCCCGGGTGAGACCCAGTACTTC.